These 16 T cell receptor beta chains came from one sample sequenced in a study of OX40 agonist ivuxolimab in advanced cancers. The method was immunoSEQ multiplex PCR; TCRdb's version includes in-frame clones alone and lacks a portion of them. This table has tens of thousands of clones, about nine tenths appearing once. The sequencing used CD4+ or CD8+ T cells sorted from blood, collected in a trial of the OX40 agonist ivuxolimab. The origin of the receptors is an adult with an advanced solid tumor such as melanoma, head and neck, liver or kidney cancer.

The CDR3 loop is CASSLAGTSGGASDTQYF. CDR3 in DNA: TGTGCCAGCAGCTTAGCGGGGACTAGCGGGGGGGCCTCAGATACGCAGTATTTT. V and J are TRBV7-2 and TRBJ2-3; 16 nucleotides line up with TRBD2. Germline V gene sequence: CDR1 SGHTA, CDR2 FQGNSA. J gave up 4 bases and V 0 bases, and 4 bases lay outside the gene matches. This CDR3 has 18 amino acids. Drawing the rest from reference TRBV7-2 and TRBJ2-3, the complete variable domain is GAGVSQSPSNKVTEKGKDVELRCDPISGHTALYWYRQSLGQGLEFLIYFQGNSAPDKSGLPSDRFSAERTGGSVSTLTIQRTQQEDSAVYLCASSLAGTSGGASDTQYFGPGTRLTVL.

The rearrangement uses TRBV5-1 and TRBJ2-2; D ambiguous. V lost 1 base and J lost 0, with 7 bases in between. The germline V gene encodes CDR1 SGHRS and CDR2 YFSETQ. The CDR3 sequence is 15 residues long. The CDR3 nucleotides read TGCGCCAGCAGCTTGATCAGATCGAACACCGGGGAGCTGTTTTTT. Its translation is CASSLIRSNTGELFF. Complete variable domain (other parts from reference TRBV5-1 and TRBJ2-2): KAGVTQTPRYLIKTRGQQVTLSCSPISGHRSVSWYQQTPGQGLQFLFEYFSETQRNKGNFPGRFSGRQFSNSRSEMNVSTLELGDSALYLCASSLIRSNTGELFFGEGSRLTVL.

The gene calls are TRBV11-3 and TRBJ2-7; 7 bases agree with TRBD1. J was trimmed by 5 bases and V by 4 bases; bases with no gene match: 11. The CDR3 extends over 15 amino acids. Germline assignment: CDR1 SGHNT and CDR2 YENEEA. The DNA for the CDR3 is TGTGCCAGCAGCTCCGGACAGGTCGGGTTACACGAGCAGTACTTC. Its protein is CASSSGQVGLHEQYF. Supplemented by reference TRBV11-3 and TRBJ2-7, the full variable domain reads EAGVVQSPRYKIIEKKQPVAFWCNPISGHNTLYWYLQNLGQGPELLIRYENEEAVDDSQLPKDRFSAERLKGVDSTLKIQPAELGDSAVYLCASSSGQVGLHEQYFGPGTRLTVT.

The CDR3 DNA sequence: TGTGCCAGCAGTACGACAGGGGGCGGAAACTATGGCTACACCTTC. Residues: CASSTTGGGNYGYTF. This chain links TRBV28 with TRBJ1-2; 10 bases line up with TRBD1. Germline loops: CDR1 MDHEN, CDR2 SYDVKM. V was clipped by 5 bases and J by 2 bases; unmatched bases: 5. This CDR3 spans 15 amino acids.

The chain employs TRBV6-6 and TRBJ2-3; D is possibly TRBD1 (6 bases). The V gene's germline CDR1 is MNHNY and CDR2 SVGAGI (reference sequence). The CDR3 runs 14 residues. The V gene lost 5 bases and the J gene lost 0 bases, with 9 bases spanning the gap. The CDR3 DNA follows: TGTGCCAGCAGTCGGACAGTAAGCACAGATACGCAGTATTTT. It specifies CASSRTVSTDTQYF.

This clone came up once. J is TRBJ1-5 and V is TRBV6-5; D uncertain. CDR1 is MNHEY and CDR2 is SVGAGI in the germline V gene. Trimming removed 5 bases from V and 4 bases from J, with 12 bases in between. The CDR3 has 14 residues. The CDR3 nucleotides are TGTGCCAGCAGTAGTAGGCAGGATAATCAGCCCCAGCATTTT. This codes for CASSSRQDNQPQHF.

The CDR3 DNA sequence: TGTGCCAGCAGCTGGACGACGGGAGGCCCCCACGAGCAGTACTTC. Translated: CASSWTTGGPHEQYF. The chain employs TRBV11-3 and TRBJ2-7; the match to TRBD2 covers 7 bases. The CDR3 runs 15 residues. Germline trimming cut 4 bases from V and 5 bases from J; bases unmatched to any gene: 11. Germline assignment: CDR1 SGHNT and CDR2 YENEEA.

CDR3: CATSPGTGGQIEAFF. DNA of the CDR3: TGTGCCACCAGCCCCGGGACAGGGGGCCAGATTGAAGCTTTCTTT. The rearrangement uses TRBV15 and TRBJ1-1, with 12 positions matching TRBD1. This CDR3 has 15 amino acids. CDR1 LNHNV and CDR2 YYDKDF come from the germline V gene (reference sequence). The J segment lost 7 bases and the V segment lost 5 bases, leaving 8 bases of the junction unmatched.

CDR3 DNA: TGTGCCAGTAGTCTCGGACTAGAGCAGTTCTTC. Translation: CASSLGLEQFF. The rearrangement links TRBV19 to TRBJ2-1; possibly TRBD2 for D (6 bases). The germline V and J ends were trimmed by 5 bases and 10 bases, with 9 bases remaining between them. Germline V gene data show CDR1 as LNHDA and CDR2 as SQIVND (reference sequence). CDR3 size: 11 residues.

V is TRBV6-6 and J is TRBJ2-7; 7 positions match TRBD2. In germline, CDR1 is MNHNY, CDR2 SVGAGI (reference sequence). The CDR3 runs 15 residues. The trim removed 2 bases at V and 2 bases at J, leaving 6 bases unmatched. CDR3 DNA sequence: TGTGCCAGCAGTTACCGGGGCGGGGGTACCTACGAGCAGTACTTC. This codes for CASSYRGGGTYEQYF.

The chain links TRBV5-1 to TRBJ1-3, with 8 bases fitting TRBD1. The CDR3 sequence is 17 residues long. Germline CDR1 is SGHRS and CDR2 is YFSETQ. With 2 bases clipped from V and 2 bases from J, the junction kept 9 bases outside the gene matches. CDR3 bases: TGCGCCAGCAGCTTAACTGCCGGGACAGGAGCTGGAAACACCATATATTTT. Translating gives CASSLTAGTGAGNTIYF. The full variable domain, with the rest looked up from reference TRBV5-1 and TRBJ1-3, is KAGVTQTPRYLIKTRGQQVTLSCSPISGHRSVSWYQQTPGQGLQFLFEYFSETQRNKGNFPGRFSGRQFSNSRSEMNVSTLELGDSALYLCASSLTAGTGAGNTIYFGEGSWLTVV.

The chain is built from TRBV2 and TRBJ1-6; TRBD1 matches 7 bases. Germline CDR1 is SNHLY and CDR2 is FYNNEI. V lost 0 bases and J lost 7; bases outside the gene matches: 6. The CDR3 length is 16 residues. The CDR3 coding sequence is TGTGCCAGCAGTGAAGCAGTAGGGACAGTCAATTCACCCCTCCACTTT. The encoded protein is CASSEAVGTVNSPLHF.

CDR3 sequence: CASTVRQGNTEAFF. As DNA, the CDR3 is TGTGCCAGCACCGTTAGACAGGGGAACACTGAAGCTTTCTTT. The chain recombines TRBV7-2 with TRBJ1-1; 7 bases are a match to TRBD1. This CDR3 has 14 amino acids. The V gene end was trimmed by 7 bases and the J gene end by 1 base; junction bases not matched to a gene: 6. CDR1 and CDR2 (germline): SGHTA, FQGNSA.

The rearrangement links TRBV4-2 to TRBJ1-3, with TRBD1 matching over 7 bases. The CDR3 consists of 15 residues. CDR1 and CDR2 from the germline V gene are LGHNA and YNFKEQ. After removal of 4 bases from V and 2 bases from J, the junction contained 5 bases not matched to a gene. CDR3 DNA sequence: TGTGCCAGCAGCCGAGGTACAGGGGCTGGAAACACCATATATTTT. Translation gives CASSRGTGAGNTIYF.

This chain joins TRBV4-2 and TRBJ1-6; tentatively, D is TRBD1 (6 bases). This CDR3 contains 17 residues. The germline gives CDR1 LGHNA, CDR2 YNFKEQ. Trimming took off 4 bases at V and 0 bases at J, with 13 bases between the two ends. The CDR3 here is CASSPKTGSSYNSPLHF. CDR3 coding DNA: TGTGCCAGCAGCCCAAAGACAGGAAGCTCCTATAATTCACCCCTCCACTTT.

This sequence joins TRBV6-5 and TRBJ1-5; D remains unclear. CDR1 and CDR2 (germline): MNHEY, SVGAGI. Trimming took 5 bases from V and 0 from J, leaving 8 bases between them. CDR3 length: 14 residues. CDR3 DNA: TGTGCCAGCAGTGCAGCCTATAGCAATCAGCCCCAGCATTTT. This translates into CASSAAYSNQPQHF.